This T cell receptor beta chain was captured in a study of T cell responses to AZD1222 COVID-19 vaccine. Study-wide findings and caveats: Donors skewed white British and female; clonal diversity was possibly underestimated. Spike-specific TCR breadth and depth grew following two AZD1222 doses.

On this clone: The antigen remains unidentified.

Trimming shortened V by 1 base and J by 2 bases, and 8 bases separated the two germline ends. Germline V gene sequence: CDR1 SGHTA, CDR2 FQGNSA. CDR3 length equals 14 residues. Using immunoSEQ multiplex PCR, the repertoire was profiled, and TCRdb retains in-frame clones only, with some absent. The repertoire consists of 120,000 or so clones, with about nine tenths occurring once and the leading ten covering approximately 7.5%. This TCR was sampled from an adult in good health. The V gene is TRBV7-2, the J gene TRBJ1-2; no firm D call. Sequenced material: peripheral blood, taken on day 0 of AZD1222 vaccination. The CDR3 DNA reads TGTGCCAGCAGCTTAGATGGGCAGAACTATGGCTACACCTTC. It encodes CASSLDGQNYGYTF.